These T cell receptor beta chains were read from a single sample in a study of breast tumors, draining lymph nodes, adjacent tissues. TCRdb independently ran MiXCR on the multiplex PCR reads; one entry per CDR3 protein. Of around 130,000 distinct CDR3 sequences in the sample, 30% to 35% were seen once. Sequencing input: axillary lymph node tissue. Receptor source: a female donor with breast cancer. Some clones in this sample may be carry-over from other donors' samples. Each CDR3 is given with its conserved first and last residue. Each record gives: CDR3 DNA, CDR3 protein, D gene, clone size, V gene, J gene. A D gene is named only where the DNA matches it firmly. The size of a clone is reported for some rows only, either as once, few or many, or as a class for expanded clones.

cdr3_nt: TGTGCCAGCAGCTTTGGTGGAAACACCATATATTTT; cdr3_aa: CASSFGGNTIYF; d_call: NA; clone_size: NA; v_call: TRBV7-8; j_call: TRBJ1-3
cdr3_nt: TGTGCCAGCAGTTCCGCCTCCTACGAGCAGTACTTC; cdr3_aa: CASSSASYEQYF; d_call: NA; clone_size: many; v_call: TRBV27; j_call: TRBJ2-7
cdr3_nt: TGCGCCAGCAGCTCGACAGTGGGCACTGAAGCTTTCTTT; cdr3_aa: CASSSTVGTEAFF; d_call: NA; clone_size: NA; v_call: TRBV10-2; j_call: TRBJ1-1
cdr3_nt: TGTGCCACCAGGGAGACGGACTACAATGAGCAGTTCTTC; cdr3_aa: CATRETDYNEQFF; d_call: NA; clone_size: many; v_call: TRBV24-1; j_call: TRBJ2-1
cdr3_nt: TGTGCCAGCAGTCTCGACAGGGTGGAAGTTGGCTACACCTTC; cdr3_aa: CASSLDRVEVGYTF; d_call: TRBD1; clone_size: NA; v_call: TRBV28; j_call: TRBJ1-2
cdr3_nt: TGTGCCAGCAGCCTGGGACGTAGTGGAGGCTACACCTTC; cdr3_aa: CASSLGRSGGYTF; d_call: NA; clone_size: many; v_call: TRBV12-3/TRBV12-4; j_call: TRBJ1-2
cdr3_nt: TGTGCCAGCAGCTCTGGAGTTGGGACTTACACCGGGGAGCTGTTTTTT; cdr3_aa: CASSSGVGTYTGELFF; d_call: NA; clone_size: many; v_call: TRBV11-2; j_call: TRBJ2-2
cdr3_nt: TGCAGTGCGTCACTAGCAAGCATTCAGTCCTTC; cdr3_aa: CSASLASIQSF; d_call: NA; clone_size: few; v_call: TRBV20-1; j_call: TRBJ2-4
cdr3_nt: TGTGCCAGCTCACCTATTCAGACTAGCACAGATACGCAGTATTTT; cdr3_aa: CASSPIQTSTDTQYF; d_call: NA; clone_size: many; v_call: TRBV18; j_call: TRBJ2-3
cdr3_nt: TGTGCCAGCAGTCCCCGGGGGGATCAGCCCCAGCATTTT; cdr3_aa: CASSPRGDQPQHF; d_call: NA; clone_size: NA; v_call: TRBV6-9; j_call: TRBJ1-5
cdr3_nt: TGCGCCAGCAGCCACAAAGTCCGGGACAGAAACAATGAGCAGTTCTTC; cdr3_aa: CASSHKVRDRNNEQFF; d_call: TRBD1; clone_size: many; v_call: TRBV4-1; j_call: TRBJ2-1
cdr3_nt: TGTGCCAGTAGTATGGAGAGGGGGGGCGCCGATAATTCGCCCCTCCCCTTT; cdr3_aa: CASSMERGGADNSPLPF; d_call: NA; clone_size: NA; v_call: TRBV19; j_call: TRBJ1-6
cdr3_nt: TGTGCCTCAGCCGGGGCCGGGCGGGAGACCCAGTACTTC; cdr3_aa: CASAGAGRETQYF; d_call: NA; clone_size: many; v_call: TRBV2; j_call: TRBJ2-5
cdr3_nt: TGCGCCAGCAGCTTGGACGGCACCAAGAAGTACGAGCAGTACTTC; cdr3_aa: CASSLDGTKKYEQYF; d_call: NA; clone_size: many; v_call: TRBV5-1; j_call: TRBJ2-7
cdr3_nt: TGCAGCGGAGGGACAGGGGCGAACTATGGCTACACCTTC; cdr3_aa: CSGGTGANYGYTF; d_call: TRBD1; clone_size: once; v_call: TRBV29-1; j_call: TRBJ1-2
cdr3_nt: TGTGCCAGCAGCTACACAGGGGGTGACTACACACGAAATACGCAGTATTTT; cdr3_aa: CASSYTGGDYTRNTQYF; d_call: TRBD1; clone_size: many; v_call: TRBV5-6; j_call: TRBJ2-3
cdr3_nt: TGTGCCAGCAGGGGTCCTCCCTCACCTACGCAGTATTTT; cdr3_aa: CASRGPPSPTQYF; d_call: NA; clone_size: many; v_call: TRBV11-2; j_call: TRBJ2-3
cdr3_nt: TGTGCCAGCAGTCATTTGGGAGTCCCCCAGTACTTC; cdr3_aa: CASSHLGVPQYF; d_call: NA; clone_size: few; v_call: TRBV6-2/TRBV6-3; j_call: TRBJ2-5
cdr3_nt: TGTGCCAGCAGCTTGGTGGCTAATTCCGGGGAGCTGTTTTTT; cdr3_aa: CASSLVANSGELFF; d_call: NA; clone_size: many; v_call: TRBV5-6; j_call: TRBJ2-2
cdr3_nt: TGTGCCAGCAGGCAGCCGTCTGGAAACACCATATATTTT; cdr3_aa: CASRQPSGNTIYF; d_call: NA; clone_size: many; v_call: TRBV2; j_call: TRBJ1-3
cdr3_nt: TGCGCCAGCAGTCTAGGGGGCGAAGAGATCCAGTACTTC; cdr3_aa: CASSLGGEEIQYF; d_call: TRBD1; clone_size: NA; v_call: TRBV10-1; j_call: TRBJ2-5
cdr3_nt: TGTGCCAGCAGCGTTGGGACAGGGGGCAACTATGGCTACACCTTC; cdr3_aa: CASSVGTGGNYGYTF; d_call: TRBD1; clone_size: NA; v_call: TRBV9; j_call: TRBJ1-2
cdr3_nt: TGTGCCATCAGTGACTCGACAGGCTACGAGCAGTACTTC; cdr3_aa: CAISDSTGYEQYF; d_call: NA; clone_size: NA; v_call: TRBV10-3; j_call: TRBJ2-7
cdr3_nt: TGCAGTGCTAGAGATCTACGCCGAGGGGGGCAGGATATAGATACGCAGTATTTT; cdr3_aa: CSARDLRRGGQDIDTQYF; d_call: NA; clone_size: many; v_call: TRBV20-1; j_call: TRBJ2-3
cdr3_nt: TGTGCCAGTAGTAGCCGGGTCGCTGAAGCTTTCTTT; cdr3_aa: CASSSRVAEAFF; d_call: NA; clone_size: NA; v_call: TRBV19; j_call: TRBJ1-1
cdr3_nt: TGCGCCGGCAGCTTGGGGGTAGGGAACACCGGGGAGCTGTTTTTT; cdr3_aa: CAGSLGVGNTGELFF; d_call: NA; clone_size: NA; v_call: TRBV5-1; j_call: TRBJ2-2
cdr3_nt: TGTGCCAGCAGTTCACCAGGAAAAAGAATGGATACGCAGTATTTT; cdr3_aa: CASSSPGKRMDTQYF; d_call: NA; clone_size: many; v_call: TRBV28; j_call: TRBJ2-3
cdr3_nt: TGTGCCAGCAGCCAGCAGACGGGACTAGCGGGACTACCCTACAATGAGCAGTTCTTC; cdr3_aa: CASSQQTGLAGLPYNEQFF; d_call: TRBD2; clone_size: NA; v_call: TRBV4-1; j_call: TRBJ2-1
cdr3_nt: TGTGCCAGCAGCTTAGGGGCTAGCGGGGTCTACGAGCAGTACTTC; cdr3_aa: CASSLGASGVYEQYF; d_call: TRBD2; clone_size: many; v_call: TRBV7-9; j_call: TRBJ2-7
cdr3_nt: TGTGCCAGCAGTTTCTTTCCGGGACAGGGGATCCACGAGCAGTACTTC; cdr3_aa: CASSFFPGQGIHEQYF; d_call: TRBD1; clone_size: many; v_call: TRBV28; j_call: TRBJ2-7
cdr3_nt: TGTGCCAGCAGCCCGAACCGGCATTTT; cdr3_aa: CASSPNRHF; d_call: NA; clone_size: NA; v_call: TRBV11-2; j_call: TRBJ1-5
cdr3_nt: TGTGCCAGCAGTTTAGAGGGAGGGCGCACTGAAGCTTTCTTT; cdr3_aa: CASSLEGGRTEAFF; d_call: NA; clone_size: NA; v_call: TRBV12-3/TRBV12-4; j_call: TRBJ1-1
cdr3_nt: TGTGCCAGCAGCTTAGTCGCAAGGGGGCCCCCTGGAAACACCATATATTTT; cdr3_aa: CASSLVARGPPGNTIYF; d_call: TRBD1; clone_size: many; v_call: TRBV7-2; j_call: TRBJ1-3
cdr3_nt: TGTGCCAGCTCACCACCGGGACTAGGGGCGAACTATGGCTACACCTTC; cdr3_aa: CASSPPGLGANYGYTF; d_call: NA; clone_size: NA; v_call: TRBV18; j_call: TRBJ1-2
cdr3_nt: TGCAGCGTTGCCGATATGACTAGCGGACCGCAGTTCTTC; cdr3_aa: CSVADMTSGPQFF; d_call: TRBD2; clone_size: NA; v_call: TRBV29-1; j_call: TRBJ2-1
cdr3_nt: TGCAGTGCCAGCCGGGTGCGGCAAGAGACCCAGTACTTC; cdr3_aa: CSASRVRQETQYF; d_call: NA; clone_size: NA; v_call: TRBV20-1; j_call: TRBJ2-5
cdr3_nt: TGTGCCAGCAACCCGGGACTAGCGGGGGGGCTGATACCAGATACGCAGTATTTT; cdr3_aa: CASNPGLAGGLIPDTQYF; d_call: TRBD2; clone_size: many; v_call: TRBV19; j_call: TRBJ2-3
cdr3_nt: TGTGCCAGCAGCCCCGACTCCGGGACAGGGGGCTACGAGCAGTACTTC; cdr3_aa: CASSPDSGTGGYEQYF; d_call: TRBD1; clone_size: many; v_call: TRBV11-2; j_call: TRBJ2-7
cdr3_nt: TGTGCCAGTAGTCCACAAGACGTGAACACCGGGGAGCTGTTTTTT; cdr3_aa: CASSPQDVNTGELFF; d_call: NA; clone_size: many; v_call: TRBV19; j_call: TRBJ2-2
cdr3_nt: TGTGCCAGCAGCAGCCTGGGGCGGGTTCGGCAAGAGACCCAGTACTTC; cdr3_aa: CASSSLGRVRQETQYF; d_call: NA; clone_size: many; v_call: TRBV11-2; j_call: TRBJ2-5
cdr3_nt: TGCAGCATAAAAGGACAGGGTCCATTCTATGGCTACACCTTC; cdr3_aa: CSIKGQGPFYGYTF; d_call: TRBD1; clone_size: NA; v_call: TRBV29-1; j_call: TRBJ1-2
cdr3_nt: TGTGCCAGACGGAAGAATGAAAAACTGTTTTTT; cdr3_aa: CARRKNEKLFF; d_call: NA; clone_size: many; v_call: TRBV2; j_call: TRBJ1-4
cdr3_nt: TGTGCCAGCAGCTTCGCCTCAGGTTACGAGCAGTACTTC; cdr3_aa: CASSFASGYEQYF; d_call: NA; clone_size: NA; v_call: TRBV7-9; j_call: TRBJ2-7
cdr3_nt: TGTGCCAGCAGTCCTGCGGGGGGGCCCTACGAGCAGTACTTC; cdr3_aa: CASSPAGGPYEQYF; d_call: TRBD2; clone_size: many; v_call: TRBV6-1; j_call: TRBJ2-7
cdr3_nt: TGTGCCAGCAGTTTACGGGGGGGCAACCCCTACGAGCAGTACTTC; cdr3_aa: CASSLRGGNPYEQYF; d_call: TRBD2; clone_size: many; v_call: TRBV12-3/TRBV12-4; j_call: TRBJ2-7
cdr3_nt: TGCAGTGTTCCGGGACAGCCAAACGCCGGGGAGCTGTTTTTT; cdr3_aa: CSVPGQPNAGELFF; d_call: TRBD1; clone_size: many; v_call: TRBV20-1; j_call: TRBJ2-2
cdr3_nt: TGTGCCAGCAGCAGGCCCCCGGGTCGTTTGACCCAGTACTTC; cdr3_aa: CASSRPPGRLTQYF; d_call: NA; clone_size: many; v_call: TRBV5-6; j_call: TRBJ2-5
cdr3_nt: TGCAGTGCCAAACCAGGGGCGGACGGAGACACCATATATTTT; cdr3_aa: CSAKPGADGDTIYF; d_call: NA; clone_size: NA; v_call: TRBV20-1; j_call: TRBJ1-3
cdr3_nt: TGTGCCAGCAGTGAAGCCGGGACTGAAAATAATTCACCCCTCCACTTT; cdr3_aa: CASSEAGTENNSPLHF; d_call: NA; clone_size: many; v_call: TRBV2; j_call: TRBJ1-6
cdr3_nt: TGCGCCAGCAGCCCCGGGACAGGGGCGACGAATTCACCCCTCCACTTT; cdr3_aa: CASSPGTGATNSPLHF; d_call: TRBD1; clone_size: NA; v_call: TRBV5-1; j_call: TRBJ1-6
cdr3_nt: TGCAGTGCGCCCAGTAGCGGGCGTCAGTACTTC; cdr3_aa: CSAPSSGRQYF; d_call: TRBD2; clone_size: many; v_call: TRBV20-1; j_call: TRBJ2-5
cdr3_nt: TGTGCCAGCAGTTTGGGGGGGCGCGGAGCTAATGAAAAACTGTTTTTT; cdr3_aa: CASSLGGRGANEKLFF; d_call: NA; clone_size: many; v_call: TRBV12-3/TRBV12-4; j_call: TRBJ1-4